These 22 T cell receptor beta chains originate from one sample sequenced in a study of T cell changes during pregnancy in multiple sclerosis. Clones were read by immunoSEQ multiplex PCR, and TCRdb kept only the in-frame ones, dropping some. This repertoire shows 70,000 to 100,000 clones, around 92% found once; its top ten account for roughly 2.2%. The sequenced sample was peripheral blood, obtained in the third trimester of pregnancy. These receptors all stem from a female donor with multiple sclerosis, enrolled in a pregnancy study.

The chain uses TRBV27 and TRBJ1-2, with D possibly matching TRBD1 (5 bases). The V end lost 5 bases, the J end lost 4 bases, and 14 bases lay between the germline ends. This CDR3 has 14 residues. The germline CDR1 and CDR2 sequences are MNHEY and SMNVEV (reference sequence). CDR3 sequence (DNA): TGTGCCAGCAGTCTGGGGATGCAGGGCTATGGCTACACCTTC. Amino acids: CASSLGMQGYGYTF.

This chain joins TRBV7-9 and TRBJ1-2; D gene uncertain. Germline V lookup: CDR1 SEHNR, CDR2 FQNEAQ (reference sequence). Trimming stripped 3 bases from V and 7 bases from J, with 15 bases between. There are 14 residues in the CDR3. The CDR3 reads CASSLEVGVGGYTF. In DNA form, the CDR3 reads TGTGCCAGCAGCTTGGAGGTGGGCGTAGGTGGCTACACCTTC.

This chain joins TRBV28 and TRBJ1-5, with TRBD1 matching 8 bases. Germline-derived CDR1 and CDR2 are MDHEN and SYDVKM. After removal of 4 bases from V and 2 bases from J, the junction contained 4 bases not matched to a gene. CDR3 length: 15 residues. CDR3: CASSSPGQGNQPQHF. CDR3 DNA sequence: TGTGCCAGCAGTTCTCCGGGACAGGGCAATCAGCCCCAGCATTTT.

The chain has TRBV6-5 and TRBJ1-2, with 7 bases fitting TRBD1. This CDR3 contains 16 residues. Germline assignment: CDR1 MNHEY and CDR2 SVGAGI. With V trimmed by 0 bases and J by 7 bases, 11 bases remained unmatched. CDR3 amino acids: CASSYSRGRGYRGYTF. The CDR3 DNA is TGTGCCAGCAGTTACTCCAGGGGGAGAGGGTATCGTGGCTACACCTTC.

This chain connects TRBV10-3 to TRBJ2-1; TRBD2 matches at 11 bases. The germline V gene has CDR1 ENHRY and CDR2 SYGVKD. After removal of 0 bases from V and 5 bases from J, the junction contained 0 bases not matched to a gene. The CDR3 length is 15 residues. CDR3: CAISESGLADNEQFF. Written as DNA, the CDR3 is TGTGCCATCAGTGAGTCGGGACTAGCGGACAATGAGCAGTTCTTC.

This sequence joins TRBV28 and TRBJ1-5; D is undetermined. The CDR3 loop spans 15 amino acids. The germline V gene encodes CDR1 MDHEN and CDR2 SYDVKM. The ends were cut back, 1 base at V and 2 bases at J, with 9 bases in the middle. The CDR3 spells CASSLSVFGNQPQHF. CDR3 sequence (DNA): TGTGCCAGCAGTTTATCGGTGTTTGGCAATCAGCCCCAGCATTTT.

The chain carries TRBV13 and TRBJ2-3, with 8 bases matching TRBD1. With V trimmed by 0 bases and J by 2 bases, 1 base remained unmatched. This CDR3 is built from 15 residues. Germline loops: CDR1 PRHDT, CDR2 FYEKMQ (reference sequence). As DNA, the CDR3 is TGTGCCAGCAGCTTAGGACAGGGGGTCACAGATACGCAGTATTTT. The encoded protein is CASSLGQGVTDTQYF.

The DNA for the CDR3 is TGTGCCAGCAGCTTTGAGGTAGCGTTTGGGGCCAACGTCCTGACTTTC. Translation gives CASSFEVAFGANVLTF. This chain links TRBV5-6 with TRBJ2-6, with D possibly TRBD2 on 5 matching bases. Germline CDR1 reads SGHDT; CDR2 reads YYEEEE. There are 16 residues in the CDR3. The V end lost 2 bases, the J end lost 3 bases, and 12 bases lay between the germline ends.

The chain recombines TRBV9 with TRBJ2-5, with TRBD2 as a possible D gene (5 bases). This CDR3 is built from 15 residues. CDR1 and CDR2 from the germline V gene are SGDLS and YYNGEE. The V end was cut by 2 bases, the J end by 1 base, with 12 bases between. CDR3 region: CASSVVGAAQETQYF. In DNA form, the CDR3 reads TGTGCCAGCAGCGTCGTGGGAGCAGCCCAAGAGACCCAGTACTTC.

The chain carries TRBV7-2 and TRBJ2-7, with 8 bases matching TRBD1. The CDR3 sequence is 14 residues long. Germline V lookup: CDR1 SGHTA, CDR2 FQGNSA. Unmatched junction bases numbered 9, after V lost 5 bases and J lost 6 bases. CDR3 in amino acids: CASSPRTGTSEQYF. The CDR3 region has the DNA TGTGCCAGCAGCCCCAGGACAGGGACCTCCGAGCAGTACTTC.

The chain carries TRBV19 and TRBJ1-1; D not certain. The germline gives CDR1 LNHDA, CDR2 SQIVND (reference sequence). V was shortened by 6 bases and J by 8 bases, with 13 bases between the two germline ends. CDR3 size: 12 residues. The CDR3 loop reads CASSPEGLEAFF. The CDR3 nucleotides read TGTGCCAGTAGCCCCGAGGGTCTGGAAGCTTTCTTT. The full variable domain, completed using reference TRBV19 and TRBJ1-1, is DGGITQSPKYLFRKEGQNVTLSCEQNLNHDAMYWYRQDPGQGLRLIYYSQIVNDFQKGDIAEGYSVSREKKESFPLTVTSAQKNPTAFYLCASSPEGLEAFFGQGTRLTVV.

The chain links TRBV28 to TRBJ2-7; perhaps TRBD2 as D (6 bases). From germline, CDR1 is MDHEN and CDR2 SYDVKM. The CDR3 extends over 13 amino acids. Trimming pared 4 bases from V and 7 bases from J, leaving 14 bases between. In DNA, the CDR3 is TGTGCCAGCAGTTCAGGCGGGGTCGGTGAGCAGTACTTC. Its translation is CASSSGGVGEQYF.

The rearrangement uses TRBV28 and TRBJ2-2, with 8 bases identical to TRBD1. The CDR3 is 16 amino acids. V was pared by 4 bases and J by 5 bases, with 9 bases of the junction left unmatched. CDR1 is MDHEN, CDR2 SYDVKM, per germline. This CDR3 is CASSSQQGVRTGELFF. CDR3 sequence (DNA): TGTGCCAGCAGTTCCCAACAGGGGGTTAGGACCGGGGAGCTGTTTTTT.

This chain uses TRBV10-3 with TRBJ2-1; the match to TRBD2 covers 10 bases. This CDR3 has 17 residues. Germline values: CDR1 ENHRY, CDR2 SYGVKD. The ends lost 7 bases at V and 14 bases at J; junction bases unmatched: 23. CDR3 protein: CAITGSLRAGGQDEKFF. The CDR3 DNA reads TGTGCCATCACTGGGTCCCTTCGAGCGGGAGGGCAGGACGAGAAGTTCTTC.

The chain carries TRBV27 and TRBJ2-7; D remains unclear. In germline, CDR1 is MNHEY, CDR2 SMNVEV (reference sequence). CDR3 length equals 14 residues. V lost 5 bases and J lost 0, with 11 bases in between. The CDR3 loop is CASSPMSSSYEQYF. CDR3 nucleotide sequence: TGTGCCAGCAGTCCGATGTCGAGCTCCTACGAGCAGTACTTC.

The J gene is TRBJ2-4, the V gene TRBV2; 8 nucleotides agree with TRBD1. The V gene end was trimmed by 1 base and the J gene end by 9 bases; junction bases not matched to a gene: 5. Per germline, CDR1 SNHLY and CDR2 FYNNEI. There are 14 residues in the CDR3. In DNA, the CDR3 is TGTGCCAGCAGTGAAGGGACAGGGTTGGGCATTCAGTACTTC. It encodes CASSEGTGLGIQYF.

This chain joins TRBV14 and TRBJ2-4, with a tentative D call TRBD2 (5 bases). The V and J ends lost 2 bases and 0 bases respectively, with 8 bases between them. The CDR3 covers 15 residues. Germline V lookup: CDR1 SGHDN, CDR2 FVKESK. This CDR3 is CASSQIGVAKNIQYF. CDR3 bases: TGTGCCAGCAGCCAAATCGGGGTAGCCAAAAACATTCAGTACTTC. Complete variable domain (other parts from reference TRBV14 and TRBJ2-4): EAGVTQFPSHSVIEKGQTVTLRCDPISGHDNLYWYRRVMGKEIKFLLHFVKESKQDESGMPNNRFLAERTGGTYSTLKVQPAELEDSGVYFCASSQIGVAKNIQYFGAGTRLSVL.

The chain joins TRBV21-1 to TRBJ1-5. TRBV21-1 is deemed a pseudogene. The CDR3 runs to 16 residues. This CDR3 reads CASSPIGGNSNQPQHF. In DNA, the CDR3 is TGTGCCAGCAGCCCAATTGGGGGGAATAGCAATCAGCCCCAGCATTTT.

The CDR3 spells CASSFGTSGSNEQFF. The CDR3 nucleotides are TGTGCCAGCAGCTTCGGGACTAGCGGTAGCAATGAGCAGTTCTTC. This sequence joins TRBV11-3 and TRBJ2-1; TRBD2 agrees at 11 bases. Trimming at V came to 3 bases and at J to 6 bases, leaving 4 bases not matched to a gene. The germline CDR1 and CDR2 sequences are SGHNT and YENEEA. The length of the CDR3 is 15 residues.

This clone has a handful of counts. The gene calls are TRBV5-1 and TRBJ1-1; D is ambiguous. The V gene lost 0 bases and the J gene lost 0 bases, with 9 bases spanning the gap. The CDR3 has 15 residues. Looked up from germline, CDR1 is SGHRS and CDR2 is YFSETQ. CDR3 amino acids: CASSLGGNMNTEAFF. The CDR3 DNA follows: TGCGCCAGCAGCTTGGGAGGGAACATGAACACTGAAGCTTTCTTT. The full variable domain, in which reference TRBV5-1 and TRBJ1-1 provide the parts outside the CDR3, is KAGVTQTPRYLIKTRGQQVTLSCSPISGHRSVSWYQQTPGQGLQFLFEYFSETQRNKGNFPGRFSGRQFSNSRSEMNVSTLELGDSALYLCASSLGGNMNTEAFFGQGTRLTVV.

The count of this clone is one. This chain joins TRBV6-6 and TRBJ1-6, with D maybe TRBD1 (5 bases). CDR3 size: 15 residues. Germline loops: CDR1 MNHNY, CDR2 SVGAGI (reference sequence). The ends were cut back, 7 bases at V and 7 bases at J, with 17 bases in the middle. CDR3 in DNA: TGTGCCAGCATCCATACGGGACTCACGAATTCACCCCTCCACTTT. Translated: CASIHTGLTNSPLHF.

This clone appeared a single time. The rearrangement links TRBV14 to TRBJ2-1, with TRBD2 matching over 10 bases. There are 15 residues in the CDR3. Germline loops: CDR1 SGHDN, CDR2 FVKESK. The ends lost 4 bases at V and 2 bases at J; junction bases unmatched: 2. This CDR3 reads CASSLGLAAYNEQFF. In DNA form, the CDR3 reads TGTGCCAGCAGCCTAGGACTAGCGGCCTACAATGAGCAGTTCTTC.